These 30 T cell receptor beta chains were sequenced from one sample in a study of control samples from healthy donors and cancer patients. Profiled with immunoSEQ multiplex PCR; TCRdb holds only in-frame clones, not every one. Here the sample spans 90,000 to 100,000 clones, approximately 84% being singletons. Sequenced material: PBMCs. The receptors come from a man in his sixties or seventies with lung cancer.

The CDR3 nucleotides are TGTGCCACCCCGGGACAGGGGACCTACGAGCAGTACTTC. This translates into CATPGQGTYEQYF. The V gene is TRBV6-5, the J gene TRBJ2-7, with 10 bases that match TRBD1. The germline V gene encodes CDR1 MNHEY and CDR2 SVGAGI. The CDR3 length is 13 residues. Losses at the gene ends were 10 bases for V and 2 bases for J; bases not matched to a gene: 5.

The CDR3 protein is CASSQDRTLAGNQPQHF. The CDR3 bases are TGCGCCAGCAGCCAAGATAGGACCCTGGCAGGCAATCAGCCCCAGCATTTT. This rearrangement joins TRBV4-1 to TRBJ1-5; D call uncertain. CDR1 is MGHRA and CDR2 is YSYEKL in the germline V gene. Trimming left V 0 bases short and J 2 bases short, with 14 bases between. The CDR3 spans 17 residues.

The V and J genes are TRBV30 and TRBJ1-2, with 7 positions matching TRBD1. Germline trimming cut 8 bases from V and 2 bases from J; bases unmatched to any gene: 14. The CDR3 consists of 15 residues. Germline CDR1 GTSNPN, CDR2 SVGIG (reference sequence). CDR3 DNA sequence: TGTGCCCACGTAGGGGGCTACTTTTCCAACTATGGCTACACCTTC. This gives the protein CAHVGGYFSNYGYTF.

The CDR3 nucleotides read TGTGCCAGCAGCAGGAGGGGGGCCAAAAACATTCAGTACTTC. Translating gives CASSRRGAKNIQYF. V is TRBV6-5 and J is TRBJ2-4, with D tentatively TRBD1 or TRBD2 (6 bases each). Germline loops: CDR1 MNHEY, CDR2 SVGAGI. The ends were cut back, 6 bases at V and 1 base at J, with 10 bases in the middle. This CDR3 comprises 14 residues.

The V gene is TRBV2, the J gene TRBJ1-4; D is ambiguous. V lost 7 bases, J lost 11 bases, and 14 bases lay in between. The germline CDR1 and CDR2 sequences are SNHLY and FYNNEI. This CDR3 contains 12 residues. In DNA, the CDR3 is TGTGCCAGCACCTCAGCCGTAGGGAAACTGTTTTTT. Protein product: CASTSAVGKLFF.

The chain employs TRBV4-2 and TRBJ2-7; D is possibly TRBD1 (5 bases). Germline CDR1 is LGHNA and CDR2 is YNFKEQ. The CDR3 consists of 13 residues. With 1 base removed from V and 4 bases from J, the gap between germline ends came to 8 bases. CDR3 protein: CASSQASGYEQYF. CDR3 coding DNA: TGTGCCAGCAGCCAAGCGTCAGGGTACGAGCAGTACTTC.

This chain uses TRBV6-6 with TRBJ2-7; D might be TRBD2 (6 bases). The V end lost 5 bases, the J end lost 1 base, and 15 bases lay between the germline ends. Germline CDR1 reads MNHNY; CDR2 reads SVGAGI (reference sequence). The CDR3 length is 15 residues. The CDR3 DNA reads TGTGCCAGCAGTCTCCCCGGGACTCAATCCTACGAGCAGTACTTC. Amino acid sequence: CASSLPGTQSYEQYF.

This sequence joins TRBV5-6 and TRBJ2-7; 12 bases agree with TRBD1. This CDR3 is 17 amino acids long. V dropped 0 bases and J dropped 1; count of bases not matched to a gene: 5. Germline V CDR1 and CDR2: SGHDT, YYEEEE. The CDR3 nucleotides are TGTGCCAGCAGCTTGGCGCCGGGACAGGGGGCGTCCTACGAGCAGTACTTC. Amino acids: CASSLAPGQGASYEQYF.

The rearrangement joins TRBV21-1 to TRBJ1-3; TRBD1, the D gene given by the table, was not confirmed from the DNA. TRBV21-1 is described as a pseudogene. This CDR3 contains 15 residues. The DNA for the CDR3 is TGTGCCAGCAGCAGGGACATCTCCTCTAGGAACACCATATATTTT. This codes for CASSRDISSRNTIYF.

V gene TRBV27 combines with J gene TRBJ1-1; D might be TRBD1 (6 bases). The CDR3 consists of 15 residues. From germline, CDR1 is MNHEY and CDR2 SMNVEV (reference sequence). Deletions cut 2 bases from V and 3 bases from J, with 13 bases between. The DNA of the CDR3 is TGTGCCAGCAGTTTAGGGGGGGGCAGGGACACTGAAGCTTTCTTT. Translating it yields CASSLGGGRDTEAFF.

The gene calls are TRBV15 and TRBJ1-1; maybe TRBD1 (6 bases). V lost 4 bases and J lost 5, with 17 bases in between. The CDR3 totals 15 residues. From germline, CDR1 is LNHNV and CDR2 YYDKDF (reference sequence). As DNA, the CDR3 is TGTGCCACCAGCAATCCGGGGGCGAGGGAAACTGAAGCTTTCTTT. Protein: CATSNPGARETEAFF.

This chain uses TRBV5-5 with TRBJ2-5, with 14 bases that match TRBD2. The CDR3 has 18 amino acids. From germline, CDR1 is SGHKS and CDR2 YYEKEE (reference sequence). The ends lost 4 bases at V and 0 bases at J; junction bases unmatched: 8. Here the CDR3 reads CASSLGTSGGVHQETQYF. In DNA form, the CDR3 reads TGTGCCAGCAGCCTAGGGACTAGCGGGGGAGTACACCAAGAGACCCAGTACTTC.

The rearrangement links TRBV7-9 to TRBJ2-7; no clear D. This CDR3 is 15 amino acids long. Trimming stripped 2 bases from V and 2 bases from J, with 13 bases between. Germline CDR1 reads SEHNR; CDR2 reads FQNEAQ (reference sequence). In DNA, the CDR3 is TGTGCCAGCAGCTTACCCCGAGGAAGTGCCTACGAGCAGTACTTC. Translation gives CASSLPRGSAYEQYF.

V usage is TRBV12-3 or TRBV12-4 and J usage is TRBJ1-5; D is ambiguous. The germline V and J ends were trimmed by 7 bases and 4 bases, with 5 bases remaining between them. This CDR3 has 11 amino acids. The CDR3 spells CASILNQPQHF. The DNA of the CDR3 is TGTGCCAGCATCCTAAATCAGCCCCAGCATTTT.

This clone was counted between two and nine times. This sequence joins TRBV7-3 and TRBJ2-1; D perhaps matches TRBD1 (7 bases). The ends were cut back, 5 bases at V and 7 bases at J, with 18 bases in the middle. Germline V gives CDR1 SGHTA, CDR2 FQGTGA. This CDR3 has 15 amino acids. CDR3 residues: CASSASGDSFNEQFF. The CDR3 bases are TGTGCCAGCAGCGCCTCGGGGGACAGTTTTAATGAGCAGTTCTTC.

This chain uses TRBV5-1 with TRBJ2-7; 7 nucleotides match TRBD1. Germline assignment: CDR1 SGHRS and CDR2 YFSETQ. Trimming took 5 bases from V and 0 from J; bases not matched to a gene: 8. The CDR3 has 15 amino acids. CDR3 sequence reads: CASRHNTGDSYEQYF. The CDR3 DNA is TGCGCCAGCAGACATAATACAGGGGACTCCTACGAGCAGTACTTC.

DNA of the CDR3: TGCGCCAGCCGAACACAGGGAAACACCGGGGAGCTGTTTTTT. Translated: CASRTQGNTGELFF. The chain links TRBV5-1 to TRBJ2-2; tentatively, D is TRBD1 (6 bases). The ends were cut back, 7 bases at V and 2 bases at J, with 12 bases in the middle. This CDR3 spans 14 amino acids. Germline CDR1 SGHRS, CDR2 YFSETQ.

The chain employs TRBV5-6 and TRBJ2-4; TRBD1 is a possible D gene (5 bases). The V gene lost 0 bases and the J gene lost 4 bases, with 11 bases spanning the gap. The germline V gene encodes CDR1 SGHDT and CDR2 YYEEEE. This CDR3 comprises 15 residues. CDR3 sequence: CASSLGRGKKNIQYF. The CDR3 DNA follows: TGTGCCAGCAGCTTGGGTAGGGGAAAAAAAAACATTCAGTACTTC.

This sequence joins TRBV2 and TRBJ2-7; D perhaps matches TRBD2 (5 bases). CDR3 length equals 14 residues. V lost 7 bases and J 1 base, leaving 14 bases between the germline ends. Germline CDR1 reads SNHLY; CDR2 reads FYNNEI. The CDR3 nucleotides read TGTGCCAGCACATACGGACTGGGATCCTACGAGCAGTACTTC. It codes for CASTYGLGSYEQYF.

The chain combines TRBV2 with TRBJ1-1, with D unresolved. Germline loops: CDR1 SNHLY, CDR2 FYNNEI. The CDR3 runs to 15 residues. With 7 bases removed from V and 7 bases from J, the gap between germline ends came to 22 bases. In nucleotides, the CDR3 is TGTGCCAGCACTCCACCCCGGACGGACTCCCATGAAGCTTTCTTT. It is translated as CASTPPRTDSHEAFF.

The chain employs TRBV5-6 and TRBJ2-1; TRBD2 matches at 10 bases. CDR3 length: 18 amino acids. The junction had 10 bases not matched to a gene; V was cut back by 2 bases and J by 2 bases. The germline gives CDR1 SGHDT, CDR2 YYEEEE. CDR3 region: CASSFRVAGGDPYNEQFF. The CDR3 DNA reads TGTGCCAGCAGCTTCCGAGTAGCGGGGGGTGACCCCTACAATGAGCAGTTCTTC.

This chain links TRBV18 with TRBJ1-1, with D maybe TRBD1 (5 bases). V lost 3 bases to trimming and J lost 0 bases, with 8 bases between them. The germline V gene encodes CDR1 KGHSH and CDR2 LQKENI. The CDR3 has 14 amino acids. CDR3 in DNA: TGTGCCAGCTCACCTAAGACAGTGAACACTGAAGCTTTCTTT. Its translation is CASSPKTVNTEAFF.

This clone came up a few times. V gene TRBV10-3 combines with J gene TRBJ2-7, with D unclear. The CDR3 is made up of 14 amino acids. Germline V lookup: CDR1 ENHRY, CDR2 SYGVKD. Deletions cut 4 bases from V and 0 bases from J, with 10 bases between. The CDR3 region is CAISATTNSYEQYF. CDR3 DNA sequence: TGTGCCATCAGTGCTACCACTAACTCCTACGAGCAGTACTTC.

With respect to this clone: Other nucleotide sequences from this sample produce the same CDR3. V is TRBV7-7 and J is TRBJ2-2; tentatively, D is TRBD2 (5 bases). The CDR3 is made up of 15 amino acids. Trimming removed 1 base from V and 7 bases from J, with 13 bases in between. Germline V CDR1 and CDR2: SSHAT, FNYEAQ (reference sequence). The CDR3 coding sequence is TGTGCCAGCAGCTTAGGGACGCTTCGGGGCGGGGAGCTGTTTTTT. Its translation: CASSLGTLRGGELFF.

The chain is built from TRBV28 and TRBJ2-1; no clear D gene. The CDR3 length is 15 residues. V dropped 7 bases and J dropped 10 bases, with 23 bases sitting between them. From germline, CDR1 is MDHEN and CDR2 SYDVKM. This CDR3 is CASIPPGPRTYEQFF. Written as DNA, the CDR3 is TGTGCCAGCATCCCTCCTGGGCCGCGGACCTACGAGCAGTTCTTC.

The sample holds one count of this clone. The chain employs TRBV5-1 and TRBJ2-2, with D uncertain. In germline, CDR1 is SGHRS, CDR2 YFSETQ. This CDR3 has 14 residues. V was trimmed by 0 bases and J by 5 bases, leaving 8 bases between them. The CDR3 sequence: CASSLGQWTGELFF. CDR3 nucleotides: TGCGCCAGCAGCTTGGGGCAGTGGACCGGGGAGCTGTTTTTT. The variable domain in full, completed from reference TRBV5-1 and TRBJ2-2, reads KAGVTQTPRYLIKTRGQQVTLSCSPISGHRSVSWYQQTPGQGLQFLFEYFSETQRNKGNFPGRFSGRQFSNSRSEMNVSTLELGDSALYLCASSLGQWTGELFFGEGSRLTVL.

The V gene is TRBV18, the J gene TRBJ2-2, with 10 positions matching TRBD1. There are 16 residues in the CDR3. From germline, CDR1 is KGHSH and CDR2 LQKENI. V dropped 3 bases and J dropped 5; count of bases not matched to a gene: 6. CDR3 nucleotides: TGTGCCAGCTCACCGTCTCGGGGACAGGGGACCGGGGAGCTGTTTTTT. Translating gives CASSPSRGQGTGELFF.

The chain employs TRBV30 and TRBJ1-6; no clear D. CDR3 length: 13 residues. V lost 0 bases and J 9 bases, leaving 9 bases between the germline ends. In germline, CDR1 is GTSNPN, CDR2 SVGIG (reference sequence). The CDR3 coding sequence is TGTGCCTGGAGTGTAGATGGGCCTTCACCCCTCCACTTT. Its translation is CAWSVDGPSPLHF.

The V call is TRBV7-8, the J call TRBJ2-1, with unresolved D. Germline V CDR1 and CDR2: SGHVS, FQNEAQ. The CDR3 length is 14 residues. Trimming took 5 bases from V and 9 from J, leaving 17 bases between them. The CDR3 is CASSPRTPVVEQFF. CDR3 bases: TGTGCCAGCAGCCCCCGGACCCCGGTCGTTGAGCAGTTCTTC.

The J gene is TRBJ1-1, the V gene TRBV30; D unresolved. The germline CDR1 and CDR2 sequences are GTSNPN and SVGIG (reference sequence). Trimming took 2 bases from V and 4 from J, leaving 17 bases between them. CDR3 length equals 15 residues. CDR3 DNA: TGTGCCTGGAGTCCCCGGGGAGGCAGTGGCACTGAAGCTTTCTTT. This sequence encodes CAWSPRGGSGTEAFF.